Listed here is a single TCR beta chain. What antigen it recognizes has not been identified. Base qualities were left out, and no much larger clone turns up one base away. The source of the sample is a study of siplizumab effects on memory and regulatory T cells (dated by TCRdb to the late 2010s). As for the study more broadly: The study looked at the effect of siplizumab, an anti-CD2 antibody, on alloreactive T-cell subsets in allogeneic mixed lymphocyte reactions made from human PBMCs. The investigation overall reported the following: For roughly 75-96% of proliferating CD4+ or CD8+ clones, no naive or memory phenotype could be assigned. Unstimulated naive T cells appeared to be more diverse than memory T cells, and naive cells seemed to make a substantial contribution to the alloresponse. Siplizumab significantly lowered the cumulative frequency of alloreactive sequences that could be traced to unstimulated CD4+ memory T cells. No functional confirmation was obtained for the suppressive function of proliferating Tregs from siplizumab cultures. Sequences below about 10^-5 frequency were poorly captured, so only a minor fraction of alloreactive clones could be mapped to unstimulated subsets. Of the alloreactive CD4+ clones that could be mapped, the Treg-derived share averaged about 63% with siplizumab compared with 25% to 30% in control reactions.

From the germline V gene, CDR1 is SGHAT and CDR2 is FQNNGV. The CDR3 measures 12 amino acids from cysteine to phenylalanine. Just the 36-base CDR3 DNA is kept, in frame starting at base 1. Ends trimmed: V by 8 bases, J by 1 base; bases unmatched to a gene: 1. Library prep was done by the immunoSEQ multiplex PCR assay. About 10^5 TCR templates per sample were assayed on the deep sequencing platform. Genomic DNA extracted from sorted T cells was the material used for TCRbeta CDR3 sequencing. The paper's processing steps were these. Clonal analysis of TCRbeta CDR3 data was done in the R programming language. Unstimulated samples were compared with post-reaction CFSE-low samples to define alloreactive CD4+ and CD8+ clones. Regulatory or non-regulatory origin was assigned to alloreactive CD4+ clones by matching of sequences to sorted unstimulated Treg and non-Treg repertoires. TCRdb carries this immuneACCESS record with in-frame sequences only. Its versions omit some clonotypes, under half of them owing to an unresolved V gene in the studies checked, with the rest unexplained. D and trimming were read from the DNA, whereas the V and J calls and clone size are those reported in that table. The sample includes about 56,000 clones, with around 98% observed a single time. The ten biggest clones cover approximately 1.1% of the sample.

In addition, sequencing in three donor pairs included unstimulated CD8+ effector memory subsets alongside CD4+ naive, CD8+ naive, CD8+ TEMRA and CD4+ memory subsets. Sorted unstimulated T cells and proliferating T cells recovered from mixed lymphocyte reactions underwent TCRbeta CDR3 sequencing. Fresh whole blood from some eleven HLA-typed healthy donors was used to isolate PBMCs. Rearrangement joined TRBV11-2 to TRBJ2-5, and TRBD2 aligns with 7 junction nucleotides. This clonotype was obtained from a human donor in good health. The sample was naive CD8+ T cells sorted from blood. The intended sense of this specimen's cell subset or site label: unstimulated naive T cells. Here is the DNA: TGTGCCAGCTGGGGGGGCCAAGAGACCCAGTACTTC. Translated, it gives CASWGGQETQYF.